This paragraph reports one T cell receptor beta chain. What it binds is unknown. The CDR3 runs to 11 residues. This record belongs to a study of CXCR3-negative and CXCR3-positive naive CD8 T cells. Notes on the study in general: The majority of assays used fresh PBMCs, and CXCR3 expression partially decreased after cryopreservation. When CXCR3-positive naive cells were set against CXCR3-negative naive cells, the former had more hydrophobic TRB CDR3s.

The authors gated naive CD8+ T cells as CD45RO-CCR7+CD27+CD95-. Libraries of TRB cDNA were made by 5' RACE and carried UMIs. No DNA is given; TCRdb re-called the 5' RACE reads and lists each CDR3 protein once. Here the sample table reports fewer than 80,000 distinct CDR3 sequences. This TCR came from a human donor in good health. Some clones in this sample may be carry-over from other donors' samples. The source material was naive CXCR3- CD8+ T cells from blood. Subset meaning: CD45RO-CCR7+CD27+CD95- naive CD8+ T cells lacking CXCR3 (TNR3-). J is TRBJ2-7 and V is TRBV12-3 or TRBV12-4. CDR3: CASSLMFEQYF.